Shown below are 30 T cell receptor beta chains from a single sample sequenced in a study of T cell repertoires in cytomegalovirus infection. TCRdb reprocessed the reads via MiXCR and lists one record per CDR3 protein. The data show 560,000 or so distinct CDR3 sequences, about 17% seen once. Material: CD8+ T cells from PBMCs. These receptors originate from a human donor in good health (CMV status not recorded). Some clones in this sample may be carry-over from other donors' samples.

The chain carries TRBV20-1 and TRBJ2-1; TRBD1 is a possible D gene (6 bases). Germline V gene sequence: CDR1 DFQATT, CDR2 SNEGSKA (reference sequence). Trimming removed 2 bases from V and 0 bases from J, with 11 bases in between. There are 15 residues in the CDR3. The CDR3 coding sequence is TGCAGTGCTAGAAGGCAGGGGAGCTCCTACAATGAGCAGTTCTTC. This gives the protein CSARRQGSSYNEQFF.

In this sample, this clonotype turned up a few times. The J gene is TRBJ1-3, the V gene TRBV12-3 or TRBV12-4, with unresolved D. The CDR3 consists of 19 residues. The V gene lost 3 bases and the J gene lost 4 bases, with 25 bases spanning the gap. The CDR3 DNA follows: TGTGCCAGCAGTTTTAGCGGCCTGGTATCGAGGGTTAGGGGAAACACCATATATTTT. Amino acid sequence: CASSFSGLVSRVRGNTIYF.

This clonotype has at least ten counts. The J gene is TRBJ2-7, the V gene TRBV6-5; 7 nucleotides agree with TRBD2. J was trimmed by 6 bases and V by 0 bases; bases with no gene match: 11. Germline CDR1 reads MNHEY; CDR2 reads SVGAGI. The CDR3 totals 16 residues. The CDR3, as DNA: TGTGCCAGCAGTTACTCACCCGCGGGAGCTTCCGGCGAGCAGTACTTC. Protein: CASSYSPAGASGEQYF.

This clonotype appeared many times. This chain uses TRBV6-1 with TRBJ1-5, with D possibly being TRBD1 (6 bases). Germline V gives CDR1 MNHNS, CDR2 SASEGT. The CDR3 length is 19 residues. Trimming took off 0 bases at V and 7 bases at J, with 25 bases between the two ends. This CDR3 is CASSEARGQGRLGRQPQHF. The CDR3, as DNA: TGTGCCAGCAGTGAAGCTAGGGGACAAGGAAGGCTAGGCCGACAGCCCCAGCATTTT.

CDR3 region: CASSLALADTYEQYF. Here the CDR3 DNA reads TGTGCCAGCAGCTTGGCGCTAGCGGATACCTACGAGCAGTACTTC. V and J are TRBV5-4 and TRBJ2-7; 7 nucleotides align to TRBD2. In germline, CDR1 is SGHNT, CDR2 YYREEE (reference sequence). There are 15 residues in the CDR3. V dropped 0 bases and J dropped 2; count of bases not matched to a gene: 5.

V usage is TRBV27 and J usage is TRBJ2-1; no firm D call. Germline values: CDR1 MNHEY, CDR2 SMNVEV (reference sequence). Trimming pared 0 bases from V and 8 bases from J, leaving 11 bases between. The CDR3 totals 14 residues. CDR3 in amino acids: CASSLSSPSDEQFF. The CDR3 region has the DNA TGTGCCAGCAGTTTATCCTCTCCCTCGGATGAGCAGTTCTTC.

This clonotype was detected ten times or more. The CDR3 sequence: CASSPGTGWDEQYF. CDR3 sequence (DNA): TGTGCCAGCAGTCCCGGGACAGGGTGGGACGAGCAGTACTTC. The rearrangement uses TRBV27 and TRBJ2-7; TRBD1 matches 9 bases. With V trimmed by 5 bases and J by 5 bases, 7 bases remained unmatched. Germline V CDR1 and CDR2: MNHEY, SMNVEV (reference sequence). The CDR3 has 14 amino acids.

This clonotype was observed a handful of times. This chain uses TRBV12-3 or TRBV12-4 with TRBJ2-7, with a tentative D call TRBD2 (6 bases). CDR3 length: 13 amino acids. Trimming stripped 6 bases from V and 6 bases from J, with 15 bases between. The CDR3, as DNA: TGTGCCAGCAGCCCGGGACTGCAGGTCGAGCAGTACTTC. Encoded protein: CASSPGLQVEQYF.

About this clonotype: The junction departs from germline at one end; a sequencing error may be responsible. This sequence joins TRBV7-9 and TRBJ2-2; TRBD1 is a possible D gene (6 bases). CDR3 size: 14 residues. Germline CDR1 SEHNR, CDR2 FQNEAQ (reference sequence). CDR3 coding DNA: TGTGCCAGCAGATTAGACAGGACTACCGGGGAGCTGTTTTTT. It is translated as CASRLDRTTGELFF. The full variable domain, in which reference TRBV7-9 and TRBJ2-2 provide the parts outside the CDR3, is DTGVSQNPRHKITKRGQNVTFRCDPISEHNRLYWYRQTLGQGPEFLTYFQNEAQLEKSRLLSDRFSAERPKGSFSTLEIQRTEQGDSAMYLCASRLDRTTGELFFGEGSRLTVL.

This chain links TRBV15 with TRBJ1-1, with TRBD1 as a possible D gene (5 bases). The CDR3 has 18 residues. Per germline, CDR1 LNHNV and CDR2 YYDKDF (reference sequence). V was trimmed by 0 bases and J by 1 base, leaving 18 bases between them. The DNA of the CDR3 is TGTGCCACCAGCAGAGAGTTAACCTTGAGGGGAGCGAACACTGAAGCTTTCTTT. Protein product: CATSRELTLRGANTEAFF.

This clonotype was observed at least ten times. The chain uses TRBV27 and TRBJ1-1, with a tentative D call TRBD1 (6 bases). Germline V gene lookup returns CDR1 MNHEY and CDR2 SMNVEV (reference sequence). V lost 2 bases, J lost 1 base, and 8 bases lay in between. The CDR3 sequence is 14 residues long. The CDR3 region has the DNA TGTGCCAGCAGTTTACCAGGGGAGAACACTGAAGCTTTCTTT. Its translation: CASSLPGENTEAFF.

The rearrangement links TRBV25-1 to TRBJ1-2, with D perhaps matching TRBD1 (6 bases). V was trimmed by 3 bases and J by 7 bases, leaving 12 bases between them. Germline V gene data show CDR1 as MGHDK and CDR2 as SYGVNS. The CDR3 has 13 residues. Here the CDR3 DNA reads TGTGCCAGCAGTGAGGGGGGGCTAAGTGGCTACACCTTC. Translated, it gives CASSEGGLSGYTF.

This clonotype was seen ten or more times. The chain is built from TRBV7-9 and TRBJ2-3; 8 bases agree with TRBD1. V was pared by 3 bases and J by 3 bases, with 11 bases of the junction left unmatched. The V gene's germline CDR1 is SEHNR and CDR2 FQNEAQ (reference sequence). The CDR3 length is 17 residues. The DNA for the CDR3 is TGTGCCAGCAGCTTCCGCGCGGCCCACAGGGGGACAGATACGCAGTATTTT. As protein: CASSFRAAHRGTDTQYF.

This clonotype was observed a few times. The rearrangement uses TRBV7-6 and TRBJ2-5; TRBD1 matches at 9 bases. The CDR3 totals 17 residues. With V trimmed by 3 bases and J by 4 bases, 12 bases remained unmatched. Germline CDR1 reads SGHVS; CDR2 reads FNYEAQ. CDR3: CASSLIGPGQGGETQYF. DNA for the CDR3: TGTGCCAGCAGCTTGATAGGCCCGGGACAGGGTGGAGAGACCCAGTACTTC.

This chain joins TRBV5-1 and TRBJ2-3; possibly TRBD2 for D (6 bases). Trimming pared 2 bases from V and 2 bases from J, leaving 15 bases between. Looked up from germline, CDR1 is SGHRS and CDR2 is YFSETQ. CDR3 length equals 16 residues. The DNA of the CDR3 is TGCGCCAGCAGCTTCCGGGATAGCGGATTCACAGATACGCAGTATTTT. As protein: CASSFRDSGFTDTQYF.

This clonotype has ten or more counts. V usage is TRBV10-3 and J usage is TRBJ2-1; TRBD1 aligns across 12 bases. V was pared by 5 bases and J by 9 bases, with 8 bases of the junction left unmatched. The CDR3 has 15 amino acids. Germline V CDR1 and CDR2: ENHRY, SYGVKD. This chain's CDR3 is CAISQGGQGAGEQFF. The DNA for the CDR3 is TGTGCCATCAGTCAGGGGGGACAGGGGGCCGGTGAGCAGTTCTTC.

CDR3 amino acids: CASSLLESSYEQYF. Here the CDR3 DNA reads TGTGCCAGCAGCCTCTTGGAGAGCTCCTACGAGCAGTACTTC. The chain links TRBV11-2 to TRBJ2-7, with D unclear. The CDR3 extends over 14 amino acids. Trimming left V 5 bases short and J 0 bases short, with 11 bases between. Germline CDR1 SGHAT, CDR2 FQNNGV.

The rearrangement links TRBV19 to TRBJ1-2; D is ambiguous. Trimming took off 5 bases at V and 2 bases at J, with 12 bases between the two ends. There are 14 residues in the CDR3. Germline V gene lookup returns CDR1 LNHDA and CDR2 SQIVND (reference sequence). In nucleotides, the CDR3 is TGTGCCAGTAGTTTCCGAACACACAACTATGGCTACACCTTC. This encodes CASSFRTHNYGYTF.

The chain links TRBV20-1 to TRBJ1-5, with D perhaps matching TRBD1 (5 bases). V lost 2 bases and J 1 base, leaving 15 bases between the germline ends. The CDR3 totals 16 residues. The germline V gene has CDR1 DFQATT and CDR2 SNEGSKA (reference sequence). The CDR3 protein is CSARIGGGRSNQPQHF. The CDR3 nucleotides read TGCAGTGCTAGAATCGGGGGGGGTCGAAGCAATCAGCCCCAGCATTTT.

This chain connects TRBV4-1 to TRBJ2-1; either TRBD1 or TRBD2 may supply D (6 bases each). Germline CDR1 MGHRA, CDR2 YSYEKL. The CDR3 has 14 residues. Trimming took off 2 bases at V and 11 bases at J, with 16 bases between the two ends. In DNA form, the CDR3 reads TGCGCCAGCAGCCAACCAGTCGGGGGCGGGCAGCAGTTCTTC. It specifies CASSQPVGGGQQFF.

The gene calls are TRBV20-1 and TRBJ2-7, with D tentatively TRBD1 or TRBD2 (5 bases each). V was pared by 3 bases and J by 5 bases, with 23 bases between. Germline V CDR1 and CDR2: DFQATT, SNEGSKA (reference sequence). The CDR3 contains 16 residues. The CDR3 nucleotides are TGCAGTGCTAGGGGCCCCGGCAGGGAGAACCCTCACGAGCAGTACTTC. This gives the protein CSARGPGRENPHEQYF.

V gene TRBV27 combines with J gene TRBJ2-1; the match to TRBD2 covers 10 bases. The germline V gene encodes CDR1 MNHEY and CDR2 SMNVEV (reference sequence). The CDR3 has 16 residues. V lost 0 bases, J lost 7 bases, and 6 bases stayed unmatched. The CDR3 sequence: CASSLSSSGGLNEQFF. In DNA, the CDR3 is TGTGCCAGCAGTTTATCGAGTAGCGGGGGGTTGAATGAGCAGTTCTTC.

This clonotype was seen repeatedly, ten times or more. The rearrangement joins TRBV28 to TRBJ2-3, with 13 positions matching TRBD2. The trim removed 5 bases at V and 3 bases at J, leaving 11 bases unmatched. This CDR3 contains 18 residues. Germline assignment: CDR1 MDHEN and CDR2 SYDVKM. The CDR3 spells CASSRTSGSRLRTDTQYF. In DNA, the CDR3 is TGTGCCAGCAGTCGGACTAGCGGGAGCAGGTTAAGGACAGATACGCAGTATTTT. The variable domain in full, with the rest retrieved from reference TRBV28 and TRBJ2-3, is DVKVTQSSRYLVKRTGEKVFLECVQDMDHENMFWYRQDPGLGLRLIYFSYDVKMKEKGDIPEGYSVSREKKERFSLILESASTNQTSMYLCASSRTSGSRLRTDTQYFGPGTRLTVL.

This clonotype came up a few times. In nucleotides, the CDR3 is TGTGCCAGCAGCTTGGGACTAGCGGGGGCTTATGAGCAGTTCTTC. Its protein product is CASSLGLAGAYEQFF. The chain carries TRBV11-2 and TRBJ2-1; TRBD2 agrees at 14 bases. V lost 3 bases to trimming and J lost 8 bases; unmatched junction nucleotides: 3. Germline-derived CDR1 and CDR2 are SGHAT and FQNNGV. The CDR3 consists of 15 residues.

Ten or more counts support this clonotype. The J gene is TRBJ2-1, the V gene TRBV4-1; D tentatively fits TRBD1 or TRBD2 (6 bases each). V lost 4 bases, J lost 7 bases, and 17 bases lay in between. The CDR3 is 15 amino acids. The germline gives CDR1 MGHRA, CDR2 YSYEKL. Here the CDR3 reads CASSPKGGRGNEQFF. The CDR3 DNA is TGCGCCAGCAGCCCTAAGGGGGGCCGGGGAAATGAGCAGTTCTTC.

The chain employs TRBV6-6 and TRBJ2-5; TRBD2 might be the D (5 bases). The CDR3 totals 12 residues. Deletions cut 8 bases from V and 4 bases from J, with 11 bases between. Looked up from germline, CDR1 is MNHNY and CDR2 is SVGAGI (reference sequence). Here the CDR3 DNA reads TGTGCCAGCGGTACGAGCGGAGAGACCCAGTACTTC. It is translated as CASGTSGETQYF.

The rearrangement joins TRBV30 to TRBJ2-1; 13 bases agree with TRBD2. This CDR3 is built from 15 residues. CDR1 is GTSNPN, CDR2 SVGIG, per germline (reference sequence). Trimming cost V 3 bases and J 10 bases; bases outside gene matches: 9. Written as DNA, the CDR3 is TGTGCCTGGAGCCCGGGACTAGCGGGATTTTACGAGCAGTTCTTC. Its translation is CAWSPGLAGFYEQFF.

A few counts support this clonotype. J is TRBJ1-1 and V is TRBV24-1, with TRBD1 as a possible D gene (6 bases). The CDR3 is made up of 15 amino acids. V was clipped by 7 bases and J by 4 bases, with 18 bases between them. Germline CDR1 KGHDR, CDR2 SFDVKD. For the CDR3, the DNA is TGTGCCACCAGGTTCAGGGGAAGACCGGGCACTGAAGCTTTCTTT. This codes for CATRFRGRPGTEAFF.

V is TRBV19 and J is TRBJ2-1; a possible D gene is TRBD2 (6 bases). Trimming pared 6 bases from V and 9 bases from J, leaving 18 bases between. The CDR3 length is 14 residues. Per the germline V gene, CDR1 is LNHDA and CDR2 is SQIVND (reference sequence). As DNA, the CDR3 is TGTGCCAGTAGAAGGCTAGCGCCCTTGGGTGAGCAGTTCTTC. It is translated as CASRRLAPLGEQFF.

This clonotype appeared many times. The V and J genes are TRBV7-3 and TRBJ2-2, with 7 bases fitting TRBD2. Germline CDR1 and CDR2: SGHTA and FQGTGA. J was trimmed by 2 bases and V by 6 bases; bases with no gene match: 9. The CDR3 contains 16 residues. The CDR3 DNA sequence: TGTGCCAGCAGTAAAGGGAGGGGCCCCAACACCGGGGAGCTGTTTTTT. It codes for CASSKGRGPNTGELFF.